These 16 T cell receptor beta chains were sequenced from one sample in a study of regulatory T cells in long-lasting Graves disease. CDR3 regions were amplified by Arm-PCR using iRepertoire HTBI primers to build TCR beta libraries. TCRdb passed the multiplex PCR reads through MiXCR, listing each CDR3 protein once. The table includes 420,000 or so distinct CDR3 sequences, 16% detected once. The time point denotes: newly diagnosed GD, antithyroid drugs for less than 3 months. PBMC RNA was the source of the TCR library. These same records also appear under a second study, on T cells in Graves' hyperthyroidism and ophthalmopathy.

The specimen was peripheral blood mononuclear cells (PBMCs), collected at new diagnosis, from a patient treated with antithyroid drugs. The receptors here all came from a woman younger than 30 with Graves disease.

This clonotype was detected ten times or more. This rearrangement joins TRBV30 to TRBJ2-2; TRBD2 aligns across 7 bases. This CDR3 contains 16 residues. Germline assignment: CDR1 GTSNPN and CDR2 SVGIG (reference sequence). Unmatched junction bases numbered 10, after V lost 6 bases and J lost 0 bases. The DNA of the CDR3 is TGTGCCTGTCCCCCGAGGGCGGGAGCGAACACCGGGGAGCTGTTTTTT. It yields the protein CACPPRAGANTGELFF.

This clonotype was observed a handful of times. The chain is built from TRBV6-1 and TRBJ1-1; D is possibly TRBD1 (6 bases). V lost 0 bases, J lost 6 bases, and 11 bases lay in between. From germline, CDR1 is MNHNS and CDR2 SASEGT. This CDR3 region has 14 residues. The CDR3 DNA is TGTGCCAGCAGTGAAGCGGGGGGCTTCGCTGAAGCTTTCTTT. Translation: CASSEAGGFAEAFF.

This clonotype was seen many times. The V call is TRBV12-3 or TRBV12-4, the J call TRBJ1-3, with D unresolved. V was trimmed by 3 bases and J by 0 bases, leaving 9 bases between them. The CDR3 is made up of 15 amino acids. The CDR3 nucleotides read TGTGCCAGCAGTTTCGACGGAATCTCTGGAAACACCATATATTTT. Protein product: CASSFDGISGNTIYF.

The table lists this clonotype with a few counts. The chain uses TRBV4-3 and TRBJ1-6; TRBD1 might be the D (5 bases). Deletions cut 1 base from V and 7 bases from J, with 17 bases between. Germline V lookup: CDR1 LGHNA, CDR2 YSLEER. The length of the CDR3 is 17 residues. CDR3 bases: TGCGCCAGCAGCCAAGCCGTGGGGGTCGGGGGGAATTCACCCCTCCACTTT. Its protein is CASSQAVGVGGNSPLHF.

Only a few counts were recorded for this clonotype. V usage is TRBV5-6 and J usage is TRBJ2-1, with 8 nucleotides matching TRBD2. J was trimmed by 5 bases and V by 4 bases; bases with no gene match: 8. Germline lookup yields CDR1 SGHDT and CDR2 YYEEEE. The CDR3 length is 15 residues. The CDR3 DNA sequence: TGTGCCAGCAGCCCTAAGTCACTAGCGGACAATGAGCAGTTCTTC. Translating gives CASSPKSLADNEQFF.

This clonotype has ten or more counts. CDR3 protein: CASSSRDRVREQFF. CDR3 DNA sequence: TGTGCCAGCAGCTCCCGGGACAGGGTCAGGGAGCAGTTCTTC. The chain combines TRBV28 with TRBJ2-1; 9 nucleotides align to TRBD1. Germline V CDR1 and CDR2: MDHEN, SYDVKM. Trimming removed 6 bases from V and 10 bases from J; junction bases left unmatched: 10. CDR3 size: 14 residues. Combining the CDR3 with reference TRBV28 and TRBJ2-1 gives the whole variable domain DVKVTQSSRYLVKRTGEKVFLECVQDMDHENMFWYRQDPGLGLRLIYFSYDVKMKEKGDIPEGYSVSREKKERFSLILESASTNQTSMYLCASSSRDRVREQFFGPGTRLTVL.

This clonotype has at least ten counts. The chain employs TRBV28 and TRBJ1-1, with D possibly TRBD1 on 6 matching bases. CDR1 is MDHEN, CDR2 SYDVKM, per germline. The V end was cut by 8 bases, the J end by 5 bases, with 15 bases between. The CDR3 has 13 amino acids. The CDR3 protein is CASWPRGDTEAFF. The CDR3 nucleotides read TGTGCCAGCTGGCCCAGGGGAGATACTGAAGCTTTCTTT.

This clonotype has ten or more counts. V and J are TRBV5-5 and TRBJ1-1; TRBD1 aligns across 9 bases. The CDR3 runs 14 residues. The J segment lost 1 base and the V segment lost 5 bases, leaving 3 bases of the junction unmatched. CDR1 and CDR2 from the germline V gene are SGHKS and YYEKEE (reference sequence). This CDR3 is CASRGTGPNTEAFF. The CDR3 DNA is TGTGCCAGCAGGGGGACAGGGCCGAACACTGAAGCTTTCTTT. Drawing the rest from reference TRBV5-5 and TRBJ1-1, the complete variable domain is DAGVTQSPTHLIKTRGQQVTLRCSPISGHKSVSWYQQVLGQGPQFIFQYYEKEERGRGNFPDRFSARQFPNYSSELNVNALLLGDSALYLCASRGTGPNTEAFFGQGTRLTVV.

This clonotype appeared a few times. The chain recombines TRBV29-1 with TRBJ2-2, with 10 bases matching TRBD1. CDR1 SQVTM and CDR2 ANQGSEA come from the germline V gene. The CDR3 is 15 residues long. The J segment lost 2 bases and the V segment lost 1 base, leaving 1 base of the junction unmatched. For the CDR3, the DNA is TGCAGCGTTGAAGGGGACAGGGGTAACACCGGGGAGCTGTTTTTT. Protein sequence: CSVEGDRGNTGELFF.

This clonotype occurred many times. The chain combines TRBV18 with TRBJ1-3; D call uncertain. Looked up from germline, CDR1 is KGHSH and CDR2 is LQKENI. This CDR3 region has 15 residues. The V and J ends lost 3 bases and 0 bases respectively, with 9 bases between them. CDR3 sequence (DNA): TGTGCCAGCTCACCGGTCGGGAACTCTGGAAACACCATATATTTT. It specifies CASSPVGNSGNTIYF. The full variable domain, its missing parts supplied by reference TRBV18 and TRBJ1-3, is NAGVMQNPRHLVRRRGQEARLRCSPMKGHSHVYWYRQLPEEGLKFMVYLQKENIIDESGMPKERFSAEFPKEGPSILRIQQVVRGDSAAYFCASSPVGNSGNTIYFGEGSWLTVV.

The chain joins TRBV6-1 to TRBJ1-6; 12 bases map to TRBD1. Germline CDR1 is MNHNS and CDR2 is SASEGT. The length of the CDR3 is 18 residues. Germline trimming cut 9 bases from V and 7 bases from J; bases unmatched to any gene: 16. CDR3 sequence: CASSPGQGAAESNSPLHF. DNA for the CDR3: TGTGCCAGTTCGCCGGGACAGGGGGCCGCCGAGTCCAATTCACCCCTCCACTTT.

This clonotype appeared many times. The J gene is TRBJ1-4, the V gene TRBV6-1, with TRBD1 as a possible D gene (5 bases). CDR1 is MNHNS, CDR2 SASEGT, per germline. The ends were cut back, 7 bases at V and 4 bases at J, with 13 bases in the middle. The CDR3 consists of 14 residues. As DNA, the CDR3 is TGTGCCAGCAAGGGCGACAGCTATAATGAAAAACTGTTTTTT. Its protein is CASKGDSYNEKLFF.

This clonotype came up a few times. The V gene is TRBV3-1, the J gene TRBJ1-4; a possible D gene is TRBD1 (6 bases). The CDR3 is made up of 14 amino acids. With 4 bases removed from V and 7 bases from J, the gap between germline ends came to 13 bases. CDR1 and CDR2 from the germline V gene are LGHDT and YNNKEL (reference sequence). CDR3 nucleotide sequence: TGTGCCAGCAGCCCCCGGGACATGGGTGAAAAACTGTTTTTT. It codes for CASSPRDMGEKLFF.

The sample holds a few counts of this clonotype. CDR3 nucleotide sequence: TGCGCCAGCAGCCCTCAGGGAAGCTATGGCTACACCTTC. Translating gives CASSPQGSYGYTF. The chain couples TRBV5-1 to TRBJ1-2; a possible D gene is TRBD1 (5 bases). The germline V gene encodes CDR1 SGHRS and CDR2 YFSETQ. The CDR3 extends over 13 amino acids. The V end was cut by 4 bases, the J end by 4 bases, with 11 bases between. The whole variable domain, filled in from reference TRBV5-1 and TRBJ1-2, reads KAGVTQTPRYLIKTRGQQVTLSCSPISGHRSVSWYQQTPGQGLQFLFEYFSETQRNKGNFPGRFSGRQFSNSRSEMNVSTLELGDSALYLCASSPQGSYGYTFGSGTRLTVV.

This clonotype was detected a few times. The gene calls are TRBV15 and TRBJ2-7; D gene uncertain. The V end lost 3 bases, the J end lost 1 base, and 13 bases lay between the germline ends. The germline gives CDR1 LNHNV, CDR2 YYDKDF (reference sequence). The CDR3 sequence is 15 residues long. CDR3 sequence reads: CATSRSRARSYEQYF. CDR3 in DNA: TGTGCCACCAGCAGGAGCCGAGCGCGGTCCTACGAGCAGTACTTC.

This clonotype was counted between two and nine times. The V and J genes are TRBV12-3 or TRBV12-4 and TRBJ1-3; 9 bases agree with TRBD1. The CDR3 runs 15 residues. V was clipped by 6 bases and J by 9 bases; unmatched bases: 12. The CDR3 DNA is TGTGCCAGCAGGGACCGGGACAGGGAGTTGGGCACCATATATTTT. Encoded protein: CASRDRDRELGTIYF.